The entry that follows covers one T cell receptor beta chain sequence. Germline CDR1 and CDR2: SGHTA and FQGTGA. The CDR3 spans 16 residues. This sample was included in a study of T cells expressing NK-cell markers. Following a re-call of the 5' RACE reads, TCRdb has one entry per CDR3 protein and lacks DNA. This table holds approximately 420,000 distinct CDR3 sequences. This TCR was recovered from a woman between 45 and 65 years old in good health. The genes are TRBV7-3 and TRBJ2-7; TCRdb returns TRBD1, unconfirmable since there is no DNA. Material for sequencing was blood T cells: a sorted CD56 or NKG2C T cell subset, CD4+ or CD8+ T cells, or bulk PBMC T cells (not recorded which). The CDR3: CASSLTGTGSSYEQYF.